This TCR beta chain was observed in a study of blood T cell repertoires in COVID-19. Study-level background: Samples representing acute and convalescent COVID-19 were sourced from the United States, Italy and Spain.

Method: immunoSEQ multiplex PCR; TCRdb's copy keeps in-frame clones and lacks some. The table records just under 40,000 clones, around 87% of them present only once. Germline trimming cut 7 bases from V and 4 bases from J; bases unmatched to any gene: 3. The CDR3 has 13 amino acids. Germline lookup yields CDR1 SNHLY and CDR2 FYNNEI. Only a few counts were recorded for this clone. The V and J genes are TRBV2 and TRBJ1-5; 8 bases match TRBD1. The TCR was taken from a man aged 45 to 65 with active or convalescent COVID-19. The sequenced material came from peripheral blood. Written as DNA, the CDR3 is TGTGCCAGCATTCGGGACAGGAATCAGCCCCAGCATTTT. Translated: CASIRDRNQPQHF.